The 26 T cell receptor beta chains below were found in one sample sequenced in a study of beta chain features in type 1 diabetes. The entirety of the isolated RNA underwent reverse transcription, so expressed TCRB transcripts were sequenced. Here immunoSEQ multiplex PCR was the method, and the copy in TCRdb shows in-frame clones only, minus some. Altogether about 620,000 clones are present, roughly a sixth being singletons, with the ten largest covering about 0.097%. Material: naive CD4+ T cells from blood. The origin of the receptors is a man younger than 30 in good health.

The chain joins TRBV7-3 to TRBJ2-5, with D perhaps being TRBD1 or TRBD2 (5 bases each). The CDR3 is 15 amino acids. V was cut by 3 bases and J by 2 bases, with 13 bases left in between. The V gene's germline CDR1 is SGHTA and CDR2 FQGTGA. CDR3 coding DNA: TGTGCCAGCAGCTTCCTCTCGGGACGGCAAGAGACCCAGTACTTC. Translated: CASSFLSGRQETQYF.

This clone showed up just a few times. This chain joins TRBV6-5 and TRBJ1-2, with 9 bases aligning to TRBD1. From germline, CDR1 is MNHEY and CDR2 SVGAGI. The CDR3 loop spans 15 amino acids. V dropped 5 bases and J dropped 8; count of bases not matched to a gene: 12. The CDR3 nucleotides are TGTGCCAGCAGTCCGGAACCGGACAGGGGAAGGGGCTACACCTTC. Residues: CASSPEPDRGRGYTF.

This clone has just a few counts. This chain links TRBV25-1 with TRBJ1-1; D ambiguous. This CDR3 region has 13 residues. CDR1 and CDR2 (germline): MGHDK, SYGVNS. The V end lost 10 bases, the J end lost 3 bases, and 15 bases lay between the germline ends. Written as DNA, the CDR3 is TGTGCCACCGCATTCACAGAGGACACTGAAGCTTTCTTT. Translation: CATAFTEDTEAFF.

V is TRBV5-1 and J is TRBJ2-3; the match to TRBD2 covers 9 bases. V lost 4 bases, J lost 1 base, and 7 bases stayed unmatched. The CDR3 runs 16 residues. Germline CDR1 reads SGHRS; CDR2 reads YFSETQ. This CDR3 reads CASSHLAGTGTDTQYF. CDR3 nucleotide sequence: TGCGCCAGCAGCCACCTAGCGGGGACGGGCACAGATACGCAGTATTTT.

This chain connects TRBV7-9 to TRBJ1-5; TRBD1 agrees at 9 bases. Germline V gives CDR1 SEHNR, CDR2 FQNEAQ (reference sequence). CDR3 length: 17 residues. The trim removed 8 bases at V and 3 bases at J, leaving 14 bases unmatched. CDR3 in amino acids: CASGPGTGLGINQPQHF. The CDR3 DNA sequence: TGTGCCAGCGGTCCCGGGACAGGGCTCGGGATCAATCAGCCCCAGCATTTT.

The chain couples TRBV7-7 to TRBJ2-1; 7 bases agree with TRBD2. The CDR3 runs 15 residues. CDR1 is SSHAT, CDR2 FNYEAQ, per germline (reference sequence). J gave up 0 bases and V 10 bases, and 9 bases lay outside the gene matches. The chain's CDR3 is CAIASGFSSYNEQFF. DNA of the CDR3: TGTGCCATCGCTAGCGGCTTCAGCTCCTACAATGAGCAGTTCTTC.

This clone was seen a handful of times. The chain carries TRBV9 and TRBJ2-7; D is undetermined. Germline CDR1 SGDLS, CDR2 YYNGEE. CDR3 size: 14 residues. Trimming left V 0 bases short and J 2 bases short, with 9 bases between. CDR3 protein: CASSVGLSAYEQYF. The CDR3 DNA reads TGTGCCAGCAGCGTAGGACTGTCCGCCTACGAGCAGTACTTC.

The chain links TRBV28 to TRBJ2-7; 8 positions agree with TRBD1. With V trimmed by 7 bases and J by 6 bases, 14 bases remained unmatched. The CDR3 length is 15 residues. Germline V gene data show CDR1 as MDHEN and CDR2 as SYDVKM. The CDR3 region is CASKSSGTGSREQYF. The CDR3 nucleotides are TGTGCCAGCAAAAGTTCAGGGACAGGTTCGCGCGAGCAGTACTTC. Based on the CDR3 plus reference TRBV28 and TRBJ2-7, the full variable domain is DVKVTQSSRYLVKRTGEKVFLECVQDMDHENMFWYRQDPGLGLRLIYFSYDVKMKEKGDIPEGYSVSREKKERFSLILESASTNQTSMYLCASKSSGTGSREQYFGPGTRLTVT.

This clone was observed a few times. The rearrangement joins TRBV7-9 to TRBJ2-1, with 7 bases that match TRBD2. After removal of 0 bases from V and 4 bases from J, the junction contained 9 bases not matched to a gene. This CDR3 contains 17 residues. Germline V gene data show CDR1 as SEHNR and CDR2 as FQNEAQ (reference sequence). The CDR3 region has the DNA TGTGCCAGCAGCTTAGCGGTGGGAGGGCCGGGATACAATGAGCAGTTCTTC. Protein sequence: CASSLAVGGPGYNEQFF.

J is TRBJ2-3 and V is TRBV2; D gene uncertain. Deletions cut 4 bases from V and 5 bases from J, with 13 bases between. This CDR3 has 14 residues. Germline V lookup: CDR1 SNHLY, CDR2 FYNNEI. The CDR3 protein is CASSVSRLVDTQYF. The CDR3 nucleotides are TGTGCCAGCAGTGTGAGTCGATTGGTAGATACGCAGTATTTT.

The gene calls are TRBV11-2 and TRBJ2-1; D call uncertain. Per the germline V gene, CDR1 is SGHAT and CDR2 is FQNNGV. The CDR3 totals 13 residues. V gave up 6 bases and J gave up 3 bases, with 9 bases separating them. The CDR3 region is CASSGRSYNEQFF. CDR3 DNA sequence: TGTGCCAGCAGTGGCAGGAGCTACAATGAGCAGTTCTTC.

This chain uses TRBV11-3 with TRBJ1-1, with D uncertain. CDR1 is SGHNT and CDR2 is YENEEA in the germline V gene. The CDR3 covers 13 residues. The germline V and J ends were trimmed by 4 bases and 0 bases, with 6 bases remaining between them. In nucleotides, the CDR3 is TGTGCCAGCAGCTCCCAGATGAACACTGAAGCTTTCTTT. Amino acids: CASSSQMNTEAFF.

The CDR3 nucleotides are TGTGCCAGCAGCTTAGCCCACACAGGGACCGGTAGGAACGAGCAGTACTTC. Residues: CASSLAHTGTGRNEQYF. This chain links TRBV7-9 with TRBJ2-7; D is possibly TRBD1 (6 bases). This CDR3 is 17 amino acids long. Trimming stripped 0 bases from V and 5 bases from J, with 20 bases between. Germline-derived CDR1 and CDR2 are SEHNR and FQNEAQ (reference sequence). Using reference TRBV7-9 and TRBJ2-7 for the parts outside the CDR3, the full variable domain is DTGVSQNPRHKITKRGQNVTFRCDPISEHNRLYWYRQTLGQGPEFLTYFQNEAQLEKSRLLSDRFSAERPKGSFSTLEIQRTEQGDSAMYLCASSLAHTGTGRNEQYFGPGTRLTVT.

The gene calls are TRBV7-9 and TRBJ1-2; tentatively, D is TRBD1 (6 bases). The CDR3 has 17 residues. CDR1 SEHNR and CDR2 FQNEAQ come from the germline V gene (reference sequence). Trimming took 3 bases from V and 3 from J, leaving 20 bases between them. The CDR3 nucleotides read TGTGCCAGCAGCTTGTACCCCTCGGGCAGGGGTGACTATGGCTACACCTTC. Protein sequence: CASSLYPSGRGDYGYTF.

V gene TRBV5-4 combines with J gene TRBJ1-3; the D is unclear. The length of the CDR3 is 15 residues. CDR1 and CDR2 (germline): SGHNT, YYREEE (reference sequence). V lost 2 bases, J lost 0 bases, and 9 bases lay in between. For the CDR3, the DNA is TGTGCCAGCAGCTTCGGCGGTCACTCTGGAAACACCATATATTTT. This translates into CASSFGGHSGNTIYF.

The chain links TRBV6-1 to TRBJ1-1; possible D gene TRBD1, 6 bases. Looked up from germline, CDR1 is MNHNS and CDR2 is SASEGT. This CDR3 has 13 residues. Trimming stripped 7 bases from V and 1 base from J, with 10 bases between. Here the CDR3 reads CASTTQGNTEAFF. CDR3 nucleotides: TGTGCCAGCACAACACAGGGGAACACTGAAGCTTTCTTT.

This clone was seen a few times. This chain links TRBV6-6 with TRBJ2-2; TRBD1 matches at 7 bases. The V gene end was trimmed by 7 bases and the J gene end by 5 bases; junction bases not matched to a gene: 10. The CDR3 totals 15 residues. The V gene's germline CDR1 is MNHNY and CDR2 SVGAGI (reference sequence). CDR3 DNA sequence: TGTGCCAGCAATAGACAGGGAGTAGGAACCGGGGAGCTGTTTTTT. Translating gives CASNRQGVGTGELFF.

This clone was detected a few times. CDR3 in amino acids: CAVGRGIQYF. In DNA, the CDR3 is TGTGCGGTGGGGCGGGGCATTCAGTACTTC. The chain recombines TRBV7-7 with TRBJ2-4, with D possibly being TRBD2 (6 bases). The germline V gene encodes CDR1 SSHAT and CDR2 FNYEAQ (reference sequence). The CDR3 extends over 10 amino acids.

The chain uses TRBV7-3 and TRBJ1-2, with a weak D call TRBD1 (5 bases). V was shortened by 2 bases and J by 7 bases, with 17 bases between the two germline ends. The CDR3 spans 15 residues. CDR1 is SGHTA, CDR2 FQGTGA, per germline. Here the CDR3 DNA reads TGTGCCAGCAGCTTATATCCTGCAGGGCTTGCTGGCTACACCTTC. Translation gives CASSLYPAGLAGYTF.

This rearrangement joins TRBV10-3 to TRBJ2-1; D uncertain. CDR1 ENHRY and CDR2 SYGVKD come from the germline V gene. V was trimmed by 4 bases and J by 2 bases, leaving 6 bases between them. The CDR3 covers 13 residues. The CDR3 sequence: CAISVGTYNEQFF. The CDR3 coding sequence is TGTGCCATCAGTGTGGGGACCTACAATGAGCAGTTCTTC.

This clone has only a few counts. The chain joins TRBV7-8 to TRBJ2-7, with 11 bases matching TRBD2. The CDR3 totals 15 residues. Germline assignment: CDR1 SGHVS and CDR2 FQNEAQ. After removal of 7 bases from V and 3 bases from J, the junction contained 8 bases not matched to a gene. This CDR3 reads CASTHSGRARYEQYF. CDR3 DNA: TGTGCCAGCACCCATAGCGGGAGGGCACGCTACGAGCAGTACTTC.

V usage is TRBV28 and J usage is TRBJ2-3, with D perhaps given as TRBD1 or TRBD2 (5 bases each). The CDR3 sequence is 17 residues long. The germline V and J ends were trimmed by 2 bases and 5 bases, with 20 bases remaining between them. The germline V gene has CDR1 MDHEN and CDR2 SYDVKM. This CDR3 is CASSLTPAFSRGDTQYF. The CDR3 bases are TGTGCCAGCAGTTTAACCCCAGCCTTCTCGAGGGGAGATACGCAGTATTTT.

This chain links TRBV7-2 with TRBJ2-5, with TRBD2 as a possible D gene (5 bases). The V gene lost 5 bases and the J gene lost 5 bases, with 9 bases spanning the gap. Germline assignment: CDR1 SGHTA and CDR2 FQGNSA. CDR3 size: 12 residues. CDR3 in amino acids: CASSPSLETQYF. The CDR3 DNA sequence: TGTGCCAGCAGCCCTAGCTTGGAGACCCAGTACTTC.

This clone was observed a few times. The chain joins TRBV19 to TRBJ2-7; D is ambiguous. The CDR3 runs 15 residues. The germline gives CDR1 LNHDA, CDR2 SQIVND (reference sequence). V was pared by 1 base and J by 2 bases, with 12 bases between. CDR3 sequence (DNA): TGTGCCAGTAGTATAGCGGCGGAACCCACCTACGAGCAGTACTTC. Protein product: CASSIAAEPTYEQYF.

V usage is TRBV5-1 and J usage is TRBJ1-3, with a possible D match to TRBD1 (6 bases). Germline assignment: CDR1 SGHRS and CDR2 YFSETQ. The CDR3 is made up of 15 amino acids. V was shortened by 0 bases and J by 3 bases, with 10 bases between the two germline ends. CDR3 sequence: CASSLGTEIGNTIYF. CDR3 DNA sequence: TGCGCCAGCAGCTTGGGGACAGAAATTGGAAACACCATATATTTT.

This clone was detected a few times. The chain employs TRBV18 and TRBJ2-7; 7 bases agree with TRBD1. The CDR3 covers 14 residues. Trimming at V came to 5 bases and at J to 2 bases, leaving 6 bases not matched to a gene. The V gene's germline CDR1 is KGHSH and CDR2 LQKENI. CDR3 DNA sequence: TGTGCCAGCTCAGGAGCCGGGACAGCCTACGAGCAGTACTTC. It yields the protein CASSGAGTAYEQYF.